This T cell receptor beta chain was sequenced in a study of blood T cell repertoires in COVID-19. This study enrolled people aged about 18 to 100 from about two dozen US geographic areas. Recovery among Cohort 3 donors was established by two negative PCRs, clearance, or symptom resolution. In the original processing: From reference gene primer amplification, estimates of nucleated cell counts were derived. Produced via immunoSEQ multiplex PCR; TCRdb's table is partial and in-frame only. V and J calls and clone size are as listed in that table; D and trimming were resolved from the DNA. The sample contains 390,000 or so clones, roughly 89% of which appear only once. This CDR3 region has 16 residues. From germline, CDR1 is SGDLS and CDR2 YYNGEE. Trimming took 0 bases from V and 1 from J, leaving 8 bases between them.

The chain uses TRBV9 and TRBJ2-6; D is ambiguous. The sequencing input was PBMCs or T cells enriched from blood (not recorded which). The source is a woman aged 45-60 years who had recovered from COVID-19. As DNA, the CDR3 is TGTGCCAGCAGCGTAGATCCTAGTTCTGGGGCCAACGTCCTGACTTTC. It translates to CASSVDPSSGANVLTF.